This T cell receptor beta chain was identified during a study of neurological immune-mediated disorders. Germline CDR1 MNHNS, CDR2 SASEGT. The CDR3 has 15 residues. The V gene end was trimmed by 5 bases and the J gene end by 0 bases; junction bases not matched to a gene: 5. TCRdb passed the 5' RACE reads through MiXCR, listing each CDR3 protein once. The sample includes about 58,000 distinct CDR3 sequences, more than 3% of them seen just once. This clonotype was seen at least ten times. This chain links TRBV6-1 with TRBJ2-3, with 7 positions matching TRBD2. Sequenced: PBMCs. The clonotype was recovered from a woman aged 60-75 years with multiple sclerosis. The DNA for the CDR3 is TGTGCCAGCAGTTTAGCGGGTCCTAGCACAGATACGCAGTATTTT. Translated: CASSLAGPSTDTQYF.